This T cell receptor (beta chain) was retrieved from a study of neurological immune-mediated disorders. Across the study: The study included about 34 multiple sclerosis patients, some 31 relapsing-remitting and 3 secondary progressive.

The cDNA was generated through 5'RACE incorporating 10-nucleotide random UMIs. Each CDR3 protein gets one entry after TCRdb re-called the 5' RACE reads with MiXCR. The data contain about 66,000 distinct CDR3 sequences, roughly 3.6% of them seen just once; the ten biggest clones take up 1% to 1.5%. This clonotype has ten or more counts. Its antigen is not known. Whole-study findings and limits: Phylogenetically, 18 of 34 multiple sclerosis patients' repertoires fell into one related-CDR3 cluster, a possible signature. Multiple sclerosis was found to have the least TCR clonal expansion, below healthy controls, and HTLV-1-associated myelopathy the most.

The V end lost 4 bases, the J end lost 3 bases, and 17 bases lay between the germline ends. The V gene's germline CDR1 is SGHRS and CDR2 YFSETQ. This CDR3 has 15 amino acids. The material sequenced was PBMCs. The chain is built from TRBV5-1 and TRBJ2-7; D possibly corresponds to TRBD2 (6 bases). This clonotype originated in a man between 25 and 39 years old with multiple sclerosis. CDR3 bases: TGCGCCAGCAGCGACCGTAGCGGACCTTTCTACGAGCAGTACTTC. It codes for CASSDRSGPFYEQYF.